Following are 12 T cell receptor beta chains from one sample sequenced in a study of T cells in Graves' hyperthyroidism and ophthalmopathy. The TCR beta CDR3 regions underwent amplification using RNA transcripts as the source. The TCR CDR3 first-round RT-PCR relied on the HTBI primer set. TCRdb analysed the multiplex PCR reads with MiXCR anew, one entry per CDR3 protein. The table lists 300,000 to 350,000 distinct CDR3 sequences, around 23% of them singletons. Material: blood. These receptors were collected from a woman in her forties or fifties with Graves' hyperthyroidism.

V and J are TRBV11-3 and TRBJ2-7, with D possibly TRBD2 on 5 matching bases. V lost 5 bases and J lost 3, with 14 bases in between. Germline CDR1 SGHNT, CDR2 YENEEA. There are 14 residues in the CDR3. This CDR3 is CASSQDLRVYEQYF. As DNA, the CDR3 is TGTGCCAGCAGCCAAGATCTGAGGGTCTACGAGCAGTACTTC.

The genes are TRBV20-1 and TRBJ2-1; 11 positions agree with TRBD2. The J segment lost 4 bases and the V segment lost 3 bases, leaving 5 bases of the junction unmatched. Looked up from germline, CDR1 is DFQATT and CDR2 is SNEGSKA (reference sequence). The CDR3 consists of 15 residues. CDR3 protein: CSASPGTSGYNEQFF. The CDR3 DNA follows: TGCAGTGCTAGCCCCGGGACTAGCGGTTACAATGAGCAGTTCTTC.

This clonotype was recorded at least ten times. This sequence joins TRBV2 and TRBJ2-1; 10 bases are a match to TRBD2. This CDR3 is built from 14 residues. Germline V gene data show CDR1 as SNHLY and CDR2 as FYNNEI. Germline trimming cut 7 bases from V and 10 bases from J; bases unmatched to any gene: 10. The CDR3 sequence is CASIGLAGVVEQFF. The DNA for the CDR3 is TGTGCCAGCATCGGGCTAGCGGGAGTGGTGGAGCAGTTCTTC.

The CDR3 here is CASSSPTGYYTF. The CDR3 DNA follows: TGTGCCAGCAGTTCCCCGACAGGGTACTACACCTTC. The chain carries TRBV12-3 or TRBV12-4 and TRBJ1-2, with 7 bases fitting TRBD1. The CDR3 covers 12 residues. Trimming at V came to 4 bases and at J to 10 bases, leaving 6 bases not matched to a gene.

This clonotype was observed at least ten times. V is TRBV6-1 and J is TRBJ2-3, with 7 bases matching TRBD2. V lost 5 bases to trimming and J lost 6 bases; unmatched junction nucleotides: 8. The CDR3 sequence is 14 residues long. CDR1 is MNHNS and CDR2 is SASEGT in the germline V gene. In nucleotides, the CDR3 is TGTGCCAGCAGTCCCCGGACTAGGTCGGATACGCAGTATTTT. Protein sequence: CASSPRTRSDTQYF.

This clonotype was counted at least ten times. This chain joins TRBV7-9 and TRBJ1-4; the D is unclear. The CDR3 has 14 amino acids. Trimming removed 5 bases from V and 3 bases from J, with 10 bases in between. Germline values: CDR1 SEHNR, CDR2 FQNEAQ (reference sequence). The CDR3 nucleotides are TGTGCCAGCAGCCAGAGCAGGCCTAATGAAAAACTGTTTTTT. This sequence encodes CASSQSRPNEKLFF.

The chain carries TRBV6-2 or TRBV6-3 and TRBJ2-3, with D possibly being TRBD1 (6 bases). This CDR3 has 13 amino acids. Trimming cost V 8 bases and J 1 base, with 10 bases left between them. Per germline, CDR1 MNHEY and CDR2 SVGEGT. CDR3 sequence (DNA): TGTGCCAGCCACAGGGCCGGCACAGATACGCAGTATTTT. Translated: CASHRAGTDTQYF.

J is TRBJ1-3 and V is TRBV7-9, with 9 bases matching TRBD1. V was pared by 11 bases and J by 3 bases, with 2 bases of the junction left unmatched. The germline CDR1 and CDR2 sequences are SEHNR and FQNEAQ (reference sequence). CDR3 size: 12 residues. The CDR3 protein is CADRGNGNTIYF. In DNA form, the CDR3 reads TGTGCCGACAGGGGGAATGGAAACACCATATATTTT.

There are many counts of this clonotype. This chain connects TRBV3-1 to TRBJ1-5; D unresolved. With 1 base removed from V and 9 bases from J, the gap between germline ends came to 19 bases. This CDR3 is 16 amino acids long. From germline, CDR1 is LGHDT and CDR2 YNNKEL (reference sequence). This CDR3 is CASSQAGRGVKTPQHF. CDR3 coding DNA: TGTGCCAGCAGCCAAGCTGGCCGCGGGGTCAAGACGCCCCAGCATTTT.

This chain links TRBV6-1 with TRBJ1-1; possible D gene TRBD1, 5 bases. CDR1 is MNHNS, CDR2 SASEGT, per germline. This CDR3 has 14 amino acids. V lost 7 bases and J 4 bases, leaving 16 bases between the germline ends. Written as DNA, the CDR3 is TGTGCCAGCATCCGAGGAGGGGCGAGCACTGAAGCTTTCTTT. Residues: CASIRGGASTEAFF.

This chain connects TRBV3-1 to TRBJ2-7; 9 bases align to TRBD2. V gave up 4 bases and J gave up 3 bases; unmatched junction bases: 10. The germline V gene encodes CDR1 LGHDT and CDR2 YNNKEL (reference sequence). The CDR3 has 16 amino acids. The CDR3 spells CASSLAPSGGIYEQYF. For the CDR3, the DNA is TGTGCCAGCAGCCTGGCCCCCAGCGGGGGGATCTACGAGCAGTACTTC.

The chain carries TRBV7-9 and TRBJ1-5, with a possible D match to TRBD1 (6 bases). The CDR3 is 14 residues long. Trimming took 5 bases from V and 3 from J, leaving 11 bases between them. CDR1 is SEHNR and CDR2 is FQNEAQ in the germline V gene (reference sequence). The CDR3 sequence is CASSDDRFNQPQHF. CDR3 bases: TGTGCCAGCAGCGACGACAGGTTCAATCAGCCCCAGCATTTT.